A single sample gave rise to the 5 T cell receptor beta chains below, sequenced in a study of T cells in Graves' hyperthyroidism and ophthalmopathy. Amplified TCR beta CDR3 regions came from RNA transcripts. Researchers ran a first-round RT-PCR on the TCR CDR3 using the HTBI primer set. One entry per CDR3 protein results from TCRdb running MiXCR on the multiplex PCR reads. The sample carries about 350,000 distinct CDR3 sequences, 15% to 20% recorded once. Input material: blood. The receptors here all came from a woman aged 40 to 50 with Graves' ophthalmopathy.

This clonotype was recorded many times. This chain uses TRBV7-9 with TRBJ1-1; D gene ambiguous. The CDR3 consists of 13 residues. Germline V lookup: CDR1 SEHNR, CDR2 FQNEAQ (reference sequence). The V and J ends lost 3 bases and 8 bases respectively, with 13 bases between them. CDR3 amino acids: CASSFFVPEEAFF. The CDR3 region has the DNA TGTGCCAGCAGCTTCTTTGTGCCTGAGGAAGCTTTCTTT.

Comment on this clonotype: At one end, the junction sequence differs from germline, possibly due to a read error. The gene calls are TRBV2 and TRBJ2-5; D not certain. The CDR3 consists of 13 residues. CDR1 is SNHLY and CDR2 is FYNNEI in the germline V gene. The CDR3, as DNA: TGTGCCGGCAGTGATCAGGTCCGCTCATCCCAGTACTTC. Protein: CAGSDQVRSSQYF. Using reference TRBV2 and TRBJ2-5 for the parts outside the CDR3, the full variable domain is EPEVTQTPSHQVTQMGQEVILRCVPISNHLYFYWYRQILGQKVEFLVSFYNNEISEKSEIFDDQFSVERPDGSNFTLKIRSTKLEDSAMYFCAGSDQVRSSQYFGPGTRLLVL.

Of note for this clonotype: A clone one base away is much larger, so this may be a read error. The CDR3 carries no conserved terminal phenylalanine or tryptophan, so it likely arises from a read error. It is unclear where the CDR3 begins or ends on the DNA, so no DNA is shown, and the CDR3 is as TCRdb lists it. The V and J genes are TRBV7-9 and TRBJ1-2; the D call in the table, TRBD1, was not verified against the DNA. CDR1 and CDR2 (germline): SEHNR, FQNEAQ (reference sequence). The CDR3 numbers 11 amino acids, ends counted. CDR3 sequence: CASSLQQAPTI.

This clonotype occurred many times. The chain links TRBV6-1 to TRBJ2-5; D is uncertain. The length of the CDR3 is 15 residues. In germline, CDR1 is MNHNS, CDR2 SASEGT. Trimming left V 0 bases short and J 7 bases short, with 15 bases between. DNA for the CDR3: TGTGCCAGCAGTGAAGCGCAACGGCTACTATGGACCCAGTACTTC. Its translation is CASSEAQRLLWTQYF.

A single count supports this clonotype. The chain's CDR3 is CASRESGSTETQYF. CDR3 DNA sequence: TGTGCCAGCAGGGAGAGCGGGAGCACGGAGACCCAGTACTTC. The chain joins TRBV6-1 to TRBJ2-5; TRBD2 aligns across 8 bases. Germline values: CDR1 MNHNS, CDR2 SASEGT. The CDR3 has 14 amino acids. Trimming cost V 6 bases and J 5 bases; bases outside gene matches: 8.